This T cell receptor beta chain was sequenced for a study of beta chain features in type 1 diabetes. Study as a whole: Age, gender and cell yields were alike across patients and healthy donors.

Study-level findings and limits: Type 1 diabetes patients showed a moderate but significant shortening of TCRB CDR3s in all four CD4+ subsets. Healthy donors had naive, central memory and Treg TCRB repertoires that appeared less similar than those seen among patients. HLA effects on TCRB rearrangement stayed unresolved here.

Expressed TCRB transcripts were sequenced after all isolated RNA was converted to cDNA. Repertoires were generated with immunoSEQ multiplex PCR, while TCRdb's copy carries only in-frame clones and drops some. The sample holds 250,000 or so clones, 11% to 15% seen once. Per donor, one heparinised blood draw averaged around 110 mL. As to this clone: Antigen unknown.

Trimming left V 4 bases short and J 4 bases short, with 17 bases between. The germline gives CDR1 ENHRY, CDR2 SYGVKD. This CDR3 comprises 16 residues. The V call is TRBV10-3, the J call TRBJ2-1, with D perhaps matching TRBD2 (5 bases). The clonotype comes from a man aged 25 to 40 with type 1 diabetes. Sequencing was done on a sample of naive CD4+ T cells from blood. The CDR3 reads CAISVGSLDYYNEQFF. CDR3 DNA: TGTGCCATCAGTGTGGGCAGCCTAGACTATTACAATGAGCAGTTCTTC.